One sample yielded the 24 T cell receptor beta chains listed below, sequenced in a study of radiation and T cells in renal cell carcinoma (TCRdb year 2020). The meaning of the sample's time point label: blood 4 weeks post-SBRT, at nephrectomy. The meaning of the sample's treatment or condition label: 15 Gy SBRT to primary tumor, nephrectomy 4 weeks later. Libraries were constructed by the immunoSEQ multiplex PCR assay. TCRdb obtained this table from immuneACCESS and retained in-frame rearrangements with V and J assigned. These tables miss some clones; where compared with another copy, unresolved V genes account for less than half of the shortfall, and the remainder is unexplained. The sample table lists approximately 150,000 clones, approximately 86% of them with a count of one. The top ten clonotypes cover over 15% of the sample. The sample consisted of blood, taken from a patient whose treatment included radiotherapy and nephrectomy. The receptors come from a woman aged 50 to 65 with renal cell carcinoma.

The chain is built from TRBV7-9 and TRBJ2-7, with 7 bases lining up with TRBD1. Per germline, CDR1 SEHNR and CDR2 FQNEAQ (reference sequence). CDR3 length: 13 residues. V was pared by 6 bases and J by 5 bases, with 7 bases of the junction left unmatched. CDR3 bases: TGTGCCAGCAGGCATACAGGGGAACACGAGCAGTACTTC. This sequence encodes CASRHTGEHEQYF.

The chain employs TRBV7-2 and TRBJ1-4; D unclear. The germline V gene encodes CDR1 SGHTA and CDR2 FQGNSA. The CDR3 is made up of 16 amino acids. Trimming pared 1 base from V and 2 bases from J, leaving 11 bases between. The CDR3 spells CASSLDSLRTNEKLFF. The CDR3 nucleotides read TGTGCCAGCAGCTTAGATAGCTTGAGGACTAATGAAAAACTGTTTTTT.

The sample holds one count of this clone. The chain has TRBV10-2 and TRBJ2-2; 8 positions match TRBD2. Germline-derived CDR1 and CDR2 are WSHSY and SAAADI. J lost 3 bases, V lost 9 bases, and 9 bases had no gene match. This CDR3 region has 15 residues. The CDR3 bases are TGCGCCAGTTCTTATCCGGGAGGGGACACCGGGGAGCTGTTTTTT. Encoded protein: CASSYPGGDTGELFF.

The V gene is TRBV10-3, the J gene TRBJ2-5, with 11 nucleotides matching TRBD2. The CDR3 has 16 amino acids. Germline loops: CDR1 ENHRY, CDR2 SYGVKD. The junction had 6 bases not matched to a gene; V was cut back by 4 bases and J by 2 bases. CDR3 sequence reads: CAISAASGGIQETQYF. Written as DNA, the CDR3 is TGTGCCATCAGTGCGGCTAGCGGGGGGATACAAGAGACCCAGTACTTC.

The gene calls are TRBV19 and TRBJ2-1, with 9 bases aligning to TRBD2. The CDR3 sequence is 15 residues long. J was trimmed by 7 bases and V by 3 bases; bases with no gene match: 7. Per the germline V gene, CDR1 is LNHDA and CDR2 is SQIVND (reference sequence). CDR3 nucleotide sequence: TGTGCCAGTAGTATTGTGGCGGGAGGGCATAATGAGCAGTTCTTC. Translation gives CASSIVAGGHNEQFF. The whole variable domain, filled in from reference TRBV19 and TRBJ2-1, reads DGGITQSPKYLFRKEGQNVTLSCEQNLNHDAMYWYRQDPGQGLRLIYYSQIVNDFQKGDIAEGYSVSREKKESFPLTVTSAQKNPTAFYLCASSIVAGGHNEQFFGPGTRLTVL.

The DNA for the CDR3 is TGTGCCTCTTGGCAAGAGACCCAGTACTTC. This encodes CASWQETQYF. This chain connects TRBV2 to TRBJ2-5; unclear D gene. This CDR3 is built from 10 residues. In germline, CDR1 is SNHLY, CDR2 FYNNEI. V shed 11 bases and J shed 2 bases, with 6 bases lying between them.

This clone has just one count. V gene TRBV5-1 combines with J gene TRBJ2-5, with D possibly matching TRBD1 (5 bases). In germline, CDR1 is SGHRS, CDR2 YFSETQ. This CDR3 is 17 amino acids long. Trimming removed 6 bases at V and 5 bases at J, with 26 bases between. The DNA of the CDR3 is TGCGCCAGCACGTTCGTTCCCGTTGGGGCCTCCATTGAGACCCAGTACTTC. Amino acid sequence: CASTFVPVGASIETQYF.

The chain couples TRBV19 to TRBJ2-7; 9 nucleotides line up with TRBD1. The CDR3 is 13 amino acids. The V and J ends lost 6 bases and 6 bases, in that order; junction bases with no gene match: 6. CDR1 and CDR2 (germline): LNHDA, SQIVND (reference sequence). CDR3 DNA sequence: TGTGCCAGTAGAGGGACAGGGTTTGGCGAGCAGTACTTC. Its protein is CASRGTGFGEQYF.

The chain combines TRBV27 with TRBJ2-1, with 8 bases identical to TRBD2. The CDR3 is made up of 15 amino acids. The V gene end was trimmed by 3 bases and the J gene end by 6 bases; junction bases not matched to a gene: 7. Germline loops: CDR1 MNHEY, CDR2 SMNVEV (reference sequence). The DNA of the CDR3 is TGTGCCAGCAGTTTTCTACGGGAGGGCCGCAATGAGCAGTTCTTC. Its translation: CASSFLREGRNEQFF.

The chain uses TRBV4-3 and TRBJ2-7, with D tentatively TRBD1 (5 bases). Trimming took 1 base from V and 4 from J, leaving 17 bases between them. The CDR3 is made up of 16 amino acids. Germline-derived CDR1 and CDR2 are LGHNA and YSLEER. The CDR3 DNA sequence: TGCGCCAGCAGCCAAGGCTACAGGCTATCGGTATACGAGCAGTACTTC. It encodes CASSQGYRLSVYEQYF.

In DNA form, the CDR3 reads TGCGCCAGCAGCCGGGACCGGATCTATGGCTACACCTTC. Translation gives CASSRDRIYGYTF. The J gene is TRBJ1-2, the V gene TRBV10-1; the D gene is possibly TRBD1 (5 bases). The CDR3 covers 13 residues. V was shortened by 6 bases and J by 4 bases, with 12 bases between the two germline ends. From germline, CDR1 is WNHNN and CDR2 SYGVQD (reference sequence).

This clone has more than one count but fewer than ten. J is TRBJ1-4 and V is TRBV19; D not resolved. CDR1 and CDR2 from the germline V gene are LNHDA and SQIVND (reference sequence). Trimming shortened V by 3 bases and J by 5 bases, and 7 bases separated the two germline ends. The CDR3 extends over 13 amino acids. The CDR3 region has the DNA TGTGCCAGTAGTATGGAGTACAATGAAAAACTGTTTTTT. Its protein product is CASSMEYNEKLFF.

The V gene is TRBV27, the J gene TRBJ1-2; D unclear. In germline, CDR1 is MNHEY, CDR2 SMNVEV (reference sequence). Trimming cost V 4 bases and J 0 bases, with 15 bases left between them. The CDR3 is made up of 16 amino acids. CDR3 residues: CASSYDHRSSNYGYTF. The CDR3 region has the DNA TGTGCCAGCAGTTACGACCACAGATCTTCTAACTATGGCTACACCTTC.

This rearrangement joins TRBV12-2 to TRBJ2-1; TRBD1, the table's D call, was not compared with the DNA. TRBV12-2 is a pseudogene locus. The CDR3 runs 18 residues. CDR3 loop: CASRLNFKDRGPYNEQFF. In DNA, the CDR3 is TGTGCAAGTCGCTTAAATTTCAAAGACAGGGGACCCTACAATGAGCAGTTCTTC.

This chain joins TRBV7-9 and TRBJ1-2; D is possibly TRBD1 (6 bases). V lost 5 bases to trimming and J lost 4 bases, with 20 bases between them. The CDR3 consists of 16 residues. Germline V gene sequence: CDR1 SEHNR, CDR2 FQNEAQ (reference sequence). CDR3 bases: TGTGCCAGCAGCCAAGAGGGGGGGCGAGGATCCTATGGCTACACCTTC. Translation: CASSQEGGRGSYGYTF.

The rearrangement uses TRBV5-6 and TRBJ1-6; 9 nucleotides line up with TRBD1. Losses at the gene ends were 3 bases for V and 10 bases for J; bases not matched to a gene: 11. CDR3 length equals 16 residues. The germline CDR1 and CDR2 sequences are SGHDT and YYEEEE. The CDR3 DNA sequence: TGTGCCAGCAGCTCATACAGAACAGGGGGCCTCTCACCCCTCCACTTT. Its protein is CASSSYRTGGLSPLHF. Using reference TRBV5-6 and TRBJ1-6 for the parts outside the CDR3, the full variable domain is DAGVTQSPTHLIKTRGQQVTLRCSPKSGHDTVSWYQQALGQGPQFIFQYYEEEERQRGNFPDRFSGHQFPNYSSELNVNALLLGDSALYLCASSSYRTGGLSPLHFGNGTRLTVT.

DNA for the CDR3: TGTGCCAGCAGCCCGGGGACTAGCGGGAGGGCCAGTGAGCAGTTCTTC. Amino acids: CASSPGTSGRASEQFF. The rearrangement links TRBV7-2 to TRBJ2-1; 16 bases are shared with TRBD2. The CDR3 has 16 residues. J was trimmed by 9 bases and V by 5 bases; bases with no gene match: 7. The germline V gene encodes CDR1 SGHTA and CDR2 FQGNSA.

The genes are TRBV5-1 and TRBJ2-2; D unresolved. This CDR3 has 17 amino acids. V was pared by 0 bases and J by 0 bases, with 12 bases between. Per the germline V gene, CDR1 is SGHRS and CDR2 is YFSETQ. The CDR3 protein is CASSLAWDDTNTGELFF. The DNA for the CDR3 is TGCGCCAGCAGCTTGGCCTGGGATGATACGAACACCGGGGAGCTGTTTTTT.

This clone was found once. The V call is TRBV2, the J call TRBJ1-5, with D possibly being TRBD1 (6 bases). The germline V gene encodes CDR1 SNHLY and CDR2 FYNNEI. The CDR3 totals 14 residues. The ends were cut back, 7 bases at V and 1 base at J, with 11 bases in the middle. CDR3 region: CASTWTESNQPQHF. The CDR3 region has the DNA TGTGCCAGCACTTGGACAGAGAGCAATCAGCCCCAGCATTTT.

The CDR3 region has the DNA TGTGCCATCAGTGAGTCCCGGGGCGGCACTGAAGCTTTCTTT. Translating it yields CAISESRGGTEAFF. This chain uses TRBV10-3 with TRBJ1-1, with D possibly TRBD1 on 5 matching bases. The CDR3 runs to 14 residues. Trimming took 0 bases from V and 4 from J, leaving 9 bases between them. The V gene's germline CDR1 is ENHRY and CDR2 SYGVKD.

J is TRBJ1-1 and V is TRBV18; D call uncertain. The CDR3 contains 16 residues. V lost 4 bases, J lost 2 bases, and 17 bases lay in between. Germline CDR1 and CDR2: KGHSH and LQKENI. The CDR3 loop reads CASSRAGSGPNTEAFF. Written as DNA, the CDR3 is TGTGCCAGCTCACGAGCCGGATCCGGTCCAAACACTGAAGCTTTCTTT.

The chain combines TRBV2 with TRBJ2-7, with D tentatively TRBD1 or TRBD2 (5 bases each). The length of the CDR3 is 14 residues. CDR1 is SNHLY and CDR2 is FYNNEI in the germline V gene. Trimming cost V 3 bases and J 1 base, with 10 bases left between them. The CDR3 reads CASSDGTGSYEQYF. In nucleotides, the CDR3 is TGTGCCAGCAGTGACGGGACCGGATCCTACGAGCAGTACTTC. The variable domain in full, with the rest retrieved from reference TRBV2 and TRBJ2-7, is EPEVTQTPSHQVTQMGQEVILRCVPISNHLYFYWYRQILGQKVEFLVSFYNNEISEKSEIFDDQFSVERPDGSNFTLKIRSTKLEDSAMYFCASSDGTGSYEQYFGPGTRLTVT.

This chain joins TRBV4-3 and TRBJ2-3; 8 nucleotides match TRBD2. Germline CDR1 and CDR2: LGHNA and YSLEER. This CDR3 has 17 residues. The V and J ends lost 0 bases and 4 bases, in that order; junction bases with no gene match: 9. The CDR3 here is CASSQEALAGNADTQYF. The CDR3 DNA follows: TGCGCCAGCAGCCAAGAGGCTTTAGCGGGAAACGCAGATACGCAGTATTTT.

CDR3 coding DNA: TGTGCCAGCAGTTTCCGACTAGCTTCCTACGAGCAGTACTTC. Protein: CASSFRLASYEQYF. V gene TRBV28 combines with J gene TRBJ2-7; 7 bases agree with TRBD2. J was trimmed by 1 base and V by 3 bases; bases with no gene match: 3. The CDR3 has 14 residues. The V gene's germline CDR1 is MDHEN and CDR2 SYDVKM.